This T cell receptor (beta chain) stems from a study of T cell responses to AZD1222 COVID-19 vaccine. CDR1 is MDHEN and CDR2 is SYDVKM in the germline V gene. This CDR3 comprises 15 residues. V shed 4 bases and J shed 4 bases, with 16 bases lying between them. Notes on the study in general: The breadth and depth of Spike-specific TCRs increased once two AZD1222 doses had been given. Along spike, vaccine-associated CD4 TCRs were found throughout, with dominance at 160-218 and 743-854.

As concerns this clone: Its matching antigen is unknown.

Here immunoSEQ multiplex PCR was the method, and the copy in TCRdb shows in-frame clones only, minus some. The sample lists roughly 95,000 clones, roughly nine tenths occurring once. V gene TRBV28 combines with J gene TRBJ1-2; a weak D match, TRBD1 (6 bases). This specimen was peripheral blood, taken 28 days after the second AZD1222 dose. This sequence originates from an adult who received the AZD1222 COVID-19 vaccine. CDR3: CASSSRGGARYGYTF. The CDR3 DNA reads TGTGCCAGCAGTTCCCGGGGGGGGGCCCGCTATGGCTACACCTTC.